These T cell receptor beta chains were read from a single sample in a study of CD8+ T cells in alopecia areata. The method was immunoSEQ multiplex PCR; TCRdb's version includes in-frame clones alone and lacks a portion of them. Of about 150,000 clones listed, around half are singletons. This sample comprised CD8+ T cells sorted from blood, obtained at week 0. These receptors all stem from a human donor with alopecia areata. Each CDR3 is given with its conserved first and last residue. A D gene is named only where the DNA matches it firmly. Some rows have no size entry. The others give once, few or many, or a class for an expanded clone.

D: .; size: few; J: TRBJ2-7; V: TRBV29-1; DNA: TGCAGCGTTGGTGGCCTGCTGGAGGCCTCCTACGAGCAGTACTTC; CDR3: CSVGGLLEASYEQYF
D: .; size: .; J: TRBJ2-3; V: TRBV5-8; DNA: TGTGCCAGCACCGAACAGGACAGCCCAAACACAGATACGCAGTATTTT; CDR3: CASTEQDSPNTDTQYF
D: TRBD2; size: .; J: TRBJ2-1; V: TRBV30; DNA: TGTGCCTGGAGCCGTTCTAGCGGGGGGGGCGATGAGCAGTTCTTC; CDR3: CAWSRSSGGGDEQFF
D: .; size: .; J: TRBJ2-1; V: TRBV30; DNA: TGTGCCTGGGATTTATACAATGAGCAGTTCTTC; CDR3: CAWDLYNEQFF
D: .; size: few; J: TRBJ1-1; V: TRBV29-1; DNA: TGCAGCGTTAGCAAGAACACTGAAGCTTTCTTT; CDR3: CSVSKNTEAFF
D: TRBD1; size: .; J: TRBJ1-2; V: TRBV29-1; DNA: TGCAGCGTCCCCCGGACAGGGTATGGCTACACCTTC; CDR3: CSVPRTGYGYTF
D: .; size: .; J: TRBJ2-1; V: TRBV30; DNA: TGTGCCTGGATAGGCGGTAAGAATGAGCAGTTCTTC; CDR3: CAWIGGKNEQFF
D: .; size: .; J: TRBJ2-5; V: TRBV20-1; DNA: TGCAGTGCTCTGGAGGCAGAGACCCAGTACTTC; CDR3: CSALEAETQYF
D: .; size: .; J: TRBJ2-7; V: TRBV29-1; DNA: TGCAGCGTCCGGGGGACGTCCCACGAGCAGTACTTC; CDR3: CSVRGTSHEQYF
D: .; size: .; J: TRBJ1-5; V: TRBV7-8; DNA: TGTGCCAGCAGCTTGTCCCCCCAGCAAACGTTCCATCAGCCCCAGCATTTT; CDR3: CASSLSPQQTFHQPQHF
D: .; size: .; J: TRBJ2-2; V: TRBV9; DNA: TGTGCCAGCAGCGTAGCTACGGCGGGCAGCCCGAACACCGGGGAGCTGTTTTTT; CDR3: CASSVATAGSPNTGELFF
D: .; size: .; J: TRBJ2-2; V: TRBV30; DNA: TGTGCCTGGGCCACTTCGTACGAGCTGTTTTTT; CDR3: CAWATSYELFF
D: .; size: .; J: TRBJ1-2; V: TRBV27; DNA: TGTGCCAGCAGTTTAAATCCAGGTCTCTATGGCTACACCTTC; CDR3: CASSLNPGLYGYTF
D: .; size: .; J: TRBJ1-4; V: TRBV6-4; DNA: TGTGCCAGCAGTGAAACAACTAATGAAAAACTGTTTTTT; CDR3: CASSETTNEKLFF
D: .; size: .; J: TRBJ1-5; V: TRBV6-1; DNA: TGTGCCAGCAGTGAATCGGCAGGGAGGACAAGTCAGCCCCAGCATTTT; CDR3: CASSESAGRTSQPQHF
D: .; size: .; J: TRBJ2-7; V: TRBV5-6; DNA: TGTGCCAGCAGCTTGGACGGCCGAACCTACGAGCAGTACTTC; CDR3: CASSLDGRTYEQYF
D: .; size: .; J: TRBJ1-2; V: TRBV2; DNA: TGTGCCAGCAGCTCCGGGACGACAGAGGCATTTAACTATGGCTACACCTTC; CDR3: CASSSGTTEAFNYGYTF
D: TRBD1; size: many; J: TRBJ1-2; V: TRBV30; DNA: TGTGCCTGGAGTCCCTGGACAGGGACCTCAGCTAACTATGGCTACACCTTC; CDR3: CAWSPWTGTSANYGYTF
D: .; size: few; J: TRBJ2-4; V: TRBV13; DNA: TGTGCCAGCAGCCCTGGAGCCAAAAACATTCAGTACTTC; CDR3: CASSPGAKNIQYF
D: .; size: .; J: TRBJ2-7; V: TRBV5-4; DNA: TGTGCCAGCAGCTTGAGGGCTGGCTACGAGCAGTACTTC; CDR3: CASSLRAGYEQYF
D: TRBD1; size: .; J: TRBJ1-5; V: TRBV2; DNA: TGTGCCACCGGGACAGTCAATCAGCCCCAGCATTTT; CDR3: CATGTVNQPQHF
D: TRBD1; size: few; J: TRBJ2-6; V: TRBV13; DNA: TGTGCCAGCAGCTCAAGGGACAGGACTGCAGCTGGGGCCAACGTCCTGACTTTC; CDR3: CASSSRDRTAAGANVLTF
D: .; size: .; J: TRBJ1-1; V: TRBV29-1; DNA: TGCAGCGTTGATTCAGGGACGAACACTGAAGCTTTCTTT; CDR3: CSVDSGTNTEAFF
D: .; size: .; J: TRBJ2-6; V: TRBV7-9; DNA: TGTGCCAGCAGCTTAGCCGGACAGACTAGCTCTGGGGCCAACGTCCTGACTTTC; CDR3: CASSLAGQTSSGANVLTF
D: TRBD1; size: .; J: TRBJ2-2; V: TRBV29-1; DNA: TGCAGCGTTGAGGGAGATGACAGGGGGAGCACCGGGGAGCTGTTTTTT; CDR3: CSVEGDDRGSTGELFF
D: TRBD1; size: few; J: TRBJ2-7; V: TRBV6-5; DNA: TGTGCCAGCAGTCACAGAACGGGACAGGGATACGAGCAGTACTTC; CDR3: CASSHRTGQGYEQYF
D: .; size: .; J: TRBJ2-7; V: TRBV10-3; DNA: TGTGCCATCAGTGAGCGGTCGATTTACGAGCAGTACTTC; CDR3: CAISERSIYEQYF
D: .; size: .; J: TRBJ2-7; V: TRBV7-2; DNA: TGTGCCAGCAGCCTCAGCTCCTACGAGCAGTACTTC; CDR3: CASSLSSYEQYF
D: .; size: .; J: TRBJ2-1; V: TRBV4-3; DNA: TGCGCCAGCAGCCAAGATATGGTCCAGGCTACCTACAATGAGCAGTTCTTC; CDR3: CASSQDMVQATYNEQFF
D: TRBD1; size: .; J: TRBJ1-1; V: TRBV30; DNA: TGTGCCTGGAGTACCGGGACAGGGGTGACTGAAGCTTTCTTT; CDR3: CAWSTGTGVTEAFF
D: .; size: .; J: TRBJ1-4; V: TRBV25-1; DNA: TGTGCCAGCAGTGAAGACGGGAATGAAAAACTGTTTTTT; CDR3: CASSEDGNEKLFF
D: TRBD1; size: .; J: TRBJ1-1; V: TRBV9; DNA: TGTGCCAGCAGCGTAGCGGAGGGGGCGTTGGGCACTGAAGCTTTCTTT; CDR3: CASSVAEGALGTEAFF
D: .; size: .; J: TRBJ1-5; V: TRBV6-5; DNA: TGTGCCAGCAGTTACTCGGAGGGGGATCAGCCCCAGCATTTT; CDR3: CASSYSEGDQPQHF
D: .; size: .; J: TRBJ2-7; V: TRBV29-1; DNA: TGCAGCGTTATTTTGCGCGAGCAGTACTTC; CDR3: CSVILREQYF
D: .; size: few; J: TRBJ2-7; V: TRBV6-5; DNA: TGTGCCAGCAGTCCCAAACGGGGACAATACTACGAGCAGTACTTC; CDR3: CASSPKRGQYYEQYF
D: TRBD1; size: .; J: TRBJ1-2; V: TRBV4-1; DNA: TGCGCCAGCAGCCAAGGATACAGGGGAAACTATGGCTACACCTTC; CDR3: CASSQGYRGNYGYTF
D: TRBD1; size: .; J: TRBJ2-7; V: TRBV29-1; DNA: TGCAGCGTTCGGGACAGGGGAGCCTACGAGCAGTACTTC; CDR3: CSVRDRGAYEQYF
D: .; size: few; J: TRBJ2-1; V: TRBV13; DNA: TGTGCCAGCACTTACGCAGGCTACAATGAGCAGTTCTTC; CDR3: CASTYAGYNEQFF
D: TRBD1; size: .; J: TRBJ1-5; V: TRBV7-6; DNA: TGTGCCAGCAGCCTGGGAGGGGGCTTTGGCAATCAGCCCCAGCATTTT; CDR3: CASSLGGGFGNQPQHF
D: .; size: few; J: TRBJ2-3; V: TRBV4-1; DNA: TGCGCCAGCAGCCAAGATGAATTCGGGGGGCGGGAAGATACGCAGTATTTT; CDR3: CASSQDEFGGREDTQYF
D: .; size: .; J: TRBJ1-2; V: TRBV19; DNA: TGTGCCAGTACCGATGAATGGGGCACCATCGGCTACACCTTC; CDR3: CASTDEWGTIGYTF
D: .; size: .; J: TRBJ1-2; V: TRBV7-2; DNA: TGTGCCAGCAGCCCGCCAGATTATGGCTACACCTTC; CDR3: CASSPPDYGYTF
D: TRBD2; size: .; J: TRBJ2-3; V: TRBV18; DNA: TGTGCCAGCTCACCAGTACCTAGCGGGGGGGCCGGAGATACGCAGTATTTT; CDR3: CASSPVPSGGAGDTQYF
D: TRBD2; size: .; J: TRBJ2-1; V: TRBV6-6; DNA: TGTGCCAGTAAAGAGACTAGCGAAAACAATGAGCAGTTCTTC; CDR3: CASKETSENNEQFF
D: TRBD1; size: few; J: TRBJ2-1; V: TRBV4-3; DNA: TGCGCCAGCAGCCTTCGGGACAGCTCCTACAATGAGCAGTTCTTC; CDR3: CASSLRDSSYNEQFF
D: .; size: .; J: TRBJ2-3; V: TRBV29-1; DNA: TGCAGCGTTGAAGGTGGGGTAAGCGGAGTCACAGATACGCAGTATTTT; CDR3: CSVEGGVSGVTDTQYF
D: .; size: .; J: TRBJ1-2; V: TRBV9; DNA: TGTGCCAGCAGCGTAGGGGGCCCCTATGGCTACACCTTC; CDR3: CASSVGGPYGYTF
D: .; size: few; J: TRBJ1-5; V: TRBV27; DNA: TGTGCCAGCAGTTTGGGGAAAGTTAGCCCCCAGCATTTT; CDR3: CASSLGKVSPQHF
D: .; size: .; J: TRBJ2-5; V: TRBV15; DNA: TGTGCCACCAGCAGCCGACAGGAGGAGACCCAGTACTTC; CDR3: CATSSRQEETQYF
D: TRBD1; size: .; J: TRBJ2-7; V: TRBV30; DNA: TGTGCCTGGAGTGTAGGGCAGGGGGCTTACGAGCAGTACTTC; CDR3: CAWSVGQGAYEQYF
D: .; size: .; J: TRBJ1-6; V: TRBV6-5; DNA: TGTGCCAGCACGACCGGAAATTCACCCCTCCACTTT; CDR3: CASTTGNSPLHF
D: .; size: .; J: TRBJ1-2; V: TRBV13; DNA: TGTGCCAGCTCCTCGCAACGGGACCCTCCTAACTATGGCTACACCTTC; CDR3: CASSSQRDPPNYGYTF
D: TRBD2; size: .; J: TRBJ2-3; V: TRBV27; DNA: TGTGCCAGCAGTTCCCTGACTAGCGGGGGGCCTGATACGCAGTATTTT; CDR3: CASSSLTSGGPDTQYF